The present T cell receptor beta chain was sequenced within a study of blood T cell repertoires in COVID-19 (dated by TCRdb to 2020 to 2021). Background on the whole study: Samples covering the acute and convalescent phases of COVID-19 were provided by collaborators in the United States, Italy and Spain. The material from the prospective study consisted of cDNA or gDNA derived from T cells, B-cell-depleted T cells, or PBMCs. Sample metadata almost always included a de-identified subject ID, COVID-19 status, age in years and sex. The dataset comprised deeply sampled blood TCRbeta repertoires from subjects exposed to, actively infected with, or recovered from COVID-19. HLA class I and class II types, where available, came from metadata supplied by the sample provider rather than from assay-based typing. A freely available public database, intended as a resource for researchers studying the immune response to SARS-CoV-2, is where the repertoires were released. Samples came from the ongoing ImmuneRACE study (first 160 participants) plus 1,254 subjects from 6 global collaborators. The paper's findings and limits, for the study overall: The quantity of clinical and demographic metadata differed by source and by participant and was supplied without curation.

With regard to this clone: The antigen it recognizes is unknown. The record has no base qualities; no much larger clone is one base away.

The immunoSEQ Assay, a bias-controlled multiplex PCR, was used to amplify TCRbeta CDR3 regions from genomic DNA. From the authors' description of their analysis: Nucleated cell counts per sample were estimated from amplification of reference gene primers within the assay. To quantify the absolute abundance of each unique TCRbeta CDR3 rearrangement, sequence reads were collapsed and filtered. For each sample, productive Simpson clonality was calculated by taking the square root of Simpson's diversity index across productive rearrangements. TCRdb provides this immuneACCESS table in a form limited to in-frame rearrangements. Some clones are lacking; in checked studies, under half of them reflect an unresolved V gene, and why the rest are absent is not known. V, J and clone size are those of that table, while D and trimming were read from the DNA. Across this sample there are approximately 470,000 clones, with approximately 83% seen only once. The ten largest clonotypes hold approximately 2.9% of the sample.

The CDR3, from cysteine to phenylalanine, totals 16 residues. Only CDR3 DNA remains: 48 bases, in frame from the first base. The trim is 0 bases for V and 7 bases for J, with a gap of 18 bases between the germline ends. According to the germline V gene, CDR1 reads MNHNS and CDR2 reads SASEGT. The collaborating institutions used their own protocols to collect whole blood in K2EDTA tubes. For TCRbeta analysis, collaborators shipped samples as frozen whole blood, isolated PBMCs, or DNA extracted from either of those sample types. The rearranged chain carries TRBV6-1 and TRBJ1-1; the best D guess is TRBD1, with 6 bases matching. The receptor's source is a human donor in a cohort sampled during active COVID-19. The sample comprised peripheral blood. The CDR3 region has the sequence CASSEALGRGKSEAFF. In nucleotides, the sequence is TGTGCCAGCAGTGAAGCGCTGGGCAGGGGAAAGAGTGAAGCTTTCTTT.